What follows is one TCR beta chain and its context. This specimen belongs to a study of T cell changes during pregnancy in multiple sclerosis. This table comes from immunoSEQ multiplex PCR, and its TCRdb copy is limited to in-frame clones, with some not included. The table includes just under 95,000 clones, 85% to 95% detected once. This specimen consisted of peripheral blood, obtained in the first trimester of pregnancy. The sequence was obtained from a female donor with multiple sclerosis, enrolled in a pregnancy study.

The CDR3 spells CASSRLVAVGGRAPDTQYF. CDR3 DNA: TGCGCCAGCAGCCGCCTAGTAGCTGTTGGCGGGAGGGCCCCAGATACGCAGTATTTT. This chain joins TRBV4-3 and TRBJ2-3, with 9 bases lining up with TRBD2. This CDR3 spans 19 amino acids. J lost 4 bases, V lost 4 bases, and 18 bases had no gene match. In germline, CDR1 is LGHNA, CDR2 YSLEER.